The 9 T cell receptor beta chains presented below share a single source sample, sequenced in a study of T cells after yellow fever vaccination. A single record per CDR3 protein comes from TCRdb applying MiXCR to the 5' RACE reads. The sample has under 200,000 distinct CDR3 sequences; 6% to 7.5% are singletons. The material sequenced was CD4+ T cells sorted from PBMCs, taken less than 6 days after the first yellow fever vaccination. All receptors derive from a young man who received the YFV17D yellow fever vaccine.

This clonotype showed up just a few times. V is TRBV5-1 and J is TRBJ1-4, with D unclear. V was trimmed by 4 bases and J by 0 bases, leaving 7 bases between them. Germline V gives CDR1 SGHRS, CDR2 YFSETQ. This CDR3 has 14 amino acids. CDR3: CASSRQATNEKLFF. The CDR3 bases are TGCGCCAGCAGCAGGCAGGCAACTAATGAAAAACTGTTTTTT.

This clonotype occurred many times. V and J are TRBV12-3 or TRBV12-4 and TRBJ1-2; D unclear. The CDR3 contains 13 residues. Trimming shortened V by 5 bases and J by 6 bases, and 13 bases separated the two germline ends. CDR3 in amino acids: CASSPRREDGYTF. The CDR3 DNA sequence: TGTGCCAGCAGTCCTCGCCGGGAGGATGGCTACACCTTC.

This clonotype was seen more than once but under ten times. This chain uses TRBV20-1 with TRBJ2-7, with D possibly being TRBD2 (7 bases). V lost 0 bases, J lost 3 bases, and 12 bases lay in between. This CDR3 contains 14 residues. The germline gives CDR1 DFQATT, CDR2 SNEGSKA (reference sequence). CDR3 sequence: CSARDGGAHYEQYF. As DNA, the CDR3 is TGCAGTGCTAGAGATGGGGGGGCCCACTACGAGCAGTACTTC.

The table lists this clonotype with many counts. V and J are TRBV24-1 and TRBJ2-3; a weak D match, TRBD2 (7 bases). V lost 9 bases and J lost 4, with 19 bases in between. The CDR3 is made up of 15 amino acids. The V gene's germline CDR1 is KGHDR and CDR2 SFDVKD. CDR3 in DNA: TGTGCCACCGCTGACGTAGGGGAGGGGGCAGATACGCAGTATTTT. Protein product: CATADVGEGADTQYF.

V gene TRBV18 combines with J gene TRBJ2-1; D unresolved. This CDR3 region has 16 residues. Germline lookup yields CDR1 KGHSH and CDR2 LQKENI. V dropped 0 bases and J dropped 0 bases, with 9 bases sitting between them. In nucleotides, the CDR3 is TGTGCCAGCTCACCACCAAACCCCAGCTCCTACAATGAGCAGTTCTTC. This sequence encodes CASSPPNPSSYNEQFF.

In its sample, this clonotype was seen many times. The chain joins TRBV12-3 or TRBV12-4 to TRBJ2-2; D possibly uses TRBD1 or TRBD2 (6 bases each). The CDR3 extends over 15 amino acids. Trimming took off 3 bases at V and 7 bases at J, with 15 bases between the two ends. The CDR3 spells CASSLYLGGFGELFF. The CDR3 DNA sequence: TGTGCCAGCAGTTTGTACCTAGGGGGGTTCGGGGAGCTGTTTTTT.

This clonotype was counted ten times or more. The V and J genes are TRBV7-6 and TRBJ2-4; 7 nucleotides align to TRBD2. CDR3 length: 17 amino acids. Trimming removed 4 bases from V and 8 bases from J; junction bases left unmatched: 17. Germline loops: CDR1 SGHVS, CDR2 FNYEAQ. CDR3 in amino acids: CASSSVSHRNGGDIQYF. In DNA, the CDR3 is TGTGCCAGCAGCTCTGTATCCCACCGTAATGGGGGGGACATTCAGTACTTC. The full variable domain, rest sourced from reference TRBV7-6 and TRBJ2-4, is GAGVSQSPRYKVTKRGQDVALRCDPISGHVSLYWYRQALGQGPEFLTYFNYEAQQDKSGLPNDRFSAERPEGSISTLTIQRTEQRDSAMYRCASSSVSHRNGGDIQYFGAGTRLSVL.

The chain joins TRBV7-2 to TRBJ1-4; a weak D match, TRBD1 (5 bases). This CDR3 has 16 amino acids. In germline, CDR1 is SGHTA, CDR2 FQGNSA. Between the trimmed V and J ends, which lost 6 bases and 5 bases, there was a span of 19 bases. In DNA form, the CDR3 reads TGTGCCAGCAGGTCTACCTCGGGGCAGGAAAATGAAAAACTGTTTTTT. Translated, it gives CASRSTSGQENEKLFF.

This clonotype came up many times. The chain is built from TRBV12-3 or TRBV12-4 and TRBJ1-4, with 9 positions matching TRBD1. This CDR3 has 14 amino acids. J was trimmed by 8 bases and V by 5 bases; bases with no gene match: 6. CDR3 protein: CASSQGQGFEKLFF. CDR3 in DNA: TGTGCCAGCAGTCAGGGACAGGGATTCGAAAAACTGTTTTTT.